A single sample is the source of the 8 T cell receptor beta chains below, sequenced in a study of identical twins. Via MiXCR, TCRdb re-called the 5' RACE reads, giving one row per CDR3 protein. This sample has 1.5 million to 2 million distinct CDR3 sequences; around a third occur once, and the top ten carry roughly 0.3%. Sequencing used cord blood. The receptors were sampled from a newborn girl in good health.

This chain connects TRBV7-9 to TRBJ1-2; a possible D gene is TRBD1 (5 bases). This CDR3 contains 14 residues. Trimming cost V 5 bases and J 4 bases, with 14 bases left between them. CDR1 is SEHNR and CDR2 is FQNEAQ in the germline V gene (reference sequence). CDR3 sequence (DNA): TGTGCCAGCAGCCCAGGGACGGACGGCTATGGCTACACCTTC. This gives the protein CASSPGTDGYGYTF. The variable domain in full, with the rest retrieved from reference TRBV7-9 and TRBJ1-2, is DTGVSQNPRHKITKRGQNVTFRCDPISEHNRLYWYRQTLGQGPEFLTYFQNEAQLEKSRLLSDRFSAERPKGSFSTLEIQRTEQGDSAMYLCASSPGTDGYGYTFGSGTRLTVV.

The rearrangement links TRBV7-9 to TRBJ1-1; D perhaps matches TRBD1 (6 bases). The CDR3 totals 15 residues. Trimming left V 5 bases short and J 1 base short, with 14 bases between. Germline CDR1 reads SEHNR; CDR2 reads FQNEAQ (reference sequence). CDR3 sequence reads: CASSPTQGANTEAFF. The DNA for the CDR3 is TGTGCCAGCAGCCCAACACAGGGTGCGAACACTGAAGCTTTCTTT.

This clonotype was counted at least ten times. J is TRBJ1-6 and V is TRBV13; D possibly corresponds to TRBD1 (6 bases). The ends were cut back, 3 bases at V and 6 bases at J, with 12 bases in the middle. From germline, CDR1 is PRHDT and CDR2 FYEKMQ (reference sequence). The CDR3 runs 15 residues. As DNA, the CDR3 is TGTGCCAGCAGCTTCGTGGGACACCTTAATTCACCCCTCCACTTT. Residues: CASSFVGHLNSPLHF.

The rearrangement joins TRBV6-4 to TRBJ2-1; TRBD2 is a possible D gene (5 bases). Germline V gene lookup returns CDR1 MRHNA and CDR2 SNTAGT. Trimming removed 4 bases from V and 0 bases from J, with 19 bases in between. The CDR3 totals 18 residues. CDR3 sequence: CASSALGSARSSYNEQFF. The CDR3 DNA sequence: TGTGCCAGCAGTGCCCTTGGGAGCGCGCGGAGCTCCTACAATGAGCAGTTCTTC.

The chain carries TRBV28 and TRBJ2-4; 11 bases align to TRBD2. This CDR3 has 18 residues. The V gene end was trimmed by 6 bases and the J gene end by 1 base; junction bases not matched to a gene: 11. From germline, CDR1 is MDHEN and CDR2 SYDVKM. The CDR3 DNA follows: TGTGCCAGCAGCCTCGGTAGCGGGAGGGCCTTTGCCAAAAACATTCAGTACTTC. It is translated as CASSLGSGRAFAKNIQYF.

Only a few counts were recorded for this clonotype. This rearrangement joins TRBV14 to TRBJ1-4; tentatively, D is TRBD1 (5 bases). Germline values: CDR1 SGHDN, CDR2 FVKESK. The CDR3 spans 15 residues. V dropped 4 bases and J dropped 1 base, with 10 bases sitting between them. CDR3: CASSPTGGTNEKLFF. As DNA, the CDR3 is TGTGCCAGCAGCCCGACTGGGGGAACTAATGAAAAACTGTTTTTT.

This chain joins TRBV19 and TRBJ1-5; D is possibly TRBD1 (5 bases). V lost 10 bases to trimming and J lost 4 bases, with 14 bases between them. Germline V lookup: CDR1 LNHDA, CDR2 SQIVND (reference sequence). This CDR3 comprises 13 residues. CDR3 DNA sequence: TGTGCCACCTCCCGGGACCGTAATCAGCCCCAGCATTTT. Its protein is CATSRDRNQPQHF. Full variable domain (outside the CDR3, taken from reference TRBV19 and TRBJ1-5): DGGITQSPKYLFRKEGQNVTLSCEQNLNHDAMYWYRQDPGQGLRLIYYSQIVNDFQKGDIAEGYSVSREKKESFPLTVTSAQKNPTAFYLCATSRDRNQPQHFGDGTRLSIL.

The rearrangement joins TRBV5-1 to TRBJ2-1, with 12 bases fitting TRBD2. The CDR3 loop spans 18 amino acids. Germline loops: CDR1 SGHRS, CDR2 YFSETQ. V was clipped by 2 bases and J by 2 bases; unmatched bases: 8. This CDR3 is CASSFWLAGGPPYNEQFF. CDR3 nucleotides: TGCGCCAGCAGCTTTTGGCTAGCGGGGGGGCCCCCCTACAATGAGCAGTTCTTC.